This T cell receptor (beta chain) is drawn from a study of T cells after yellow fever vaccination. TCRdb redid the calling of the 5' RACE reads with MiXCR, one entry per CDR3 protein. The table has approximately 70,000 distinct CDR3 sequences, over 6.5% seen once. This clonotype was found many times. The germline V and J ends were trimmed by 0 bases and 2 bases, with 11 bases remaining between them. This CDR3 has 15 residues. The germline gives CDR1 DFQATT, CDR2 SNEGSKA (reference sequence). The chain uses TRBV20-1 and TRBJ2-1; a possible D gene is TRBD1 (6 bases). The receptor comes from a man aged 18-30 years who received the YFV17D yellow fever vaccine. Sequenced material: CD8+ T cells sorted from PBMCs, taken roughly 46 days after the first yellow fever vaccination. The CDR3 nucleotides read TGCAGTGCTAGAGATTCGACAGGCCCCTACAATGAGCAGTTCTTC. Amino acid sequence: CSARDSTGPYNEQFF.